The rows below give T cell receptor beta chains drawn from one sample of a study of blood T cells in healthy people across ages. TCRdb re-called the 5' RACE reads with MiXCR, one entry per CDR3 protein. The sample records about 1.1 million distinct CDR3 sequences, more than 30% being singletons. The sample was blood. These receptors were obtained from a man younger than 35 in good health. The CDR3 runs from the conserved cysteine through the conserved F or W. The order of the fields is D gene, CDR3 length, J gene, V gene, CDR3 protein. A D gene is named only where the DNA matches it firmly.

d_call: TRBD2
cdr3_length: 16
j_call: TRBJ2-1
v_call: TRBV4-2
cdr3_aa: CASSQERTSGGNEQFF

d_call: TRBD1
cdr3_length: 15
j_call: TRBJ2-4
v_call: TRBV6-2/TRBV6-3
cdr3_aa: CASSTDRAVKNIQYF

d_call: NA
cdr3_length: 13
j_call: TRBJ2-7
v_call: TRBV9
cdr3_aa: CASSDGMEENQYF

d_call: NA
cdr3_length: 12
j_call: TRBJ1-2
v_call: TRBV20-1
cdr3_aa: CSARSIPGAYTF

d_call: TRBD1
cdr3_length: 14
j_call: TRBJ1-4
v_call: TRBV28
cdr3_aa: CASRQGAANEKLFF

d_call: NA
cdr3_length: 16
j_call: TRBJ1-5
v_call: TRBV20-1
cdr3_aa: CSARGRTVEGNQPQHF

d_call: NA
cdr3_length: 15
j_call: TRBJ1-5
v_call: TRBV6-2/TRBV6-3
cdr3_aa: CASSYRGNANQPQHF

d_call: NA
cdr3_length: 18
j_call: TRBJ1-6
v_call: TRBV5-1
cdr3_aa: CASSLRPTDRGRDSPLHF

d_call: NA
cdr3_length: 15
j_call: TRBJ2-3
v_call: TRBV24-1
cdr3_aa: CATSLGGLDTDTQYF

d_call: NA
cdr3_length: 16
j_call: TRBJ1-2
v_call: TRBV4-3
cdr3_aa: CASSQDTGRRTYGYTF

d_call: NA
cdr3_length: 12
j_call: TRBJ2-1
v_call: TRBV11-2
cdr3_aa: CASSLGARGEFF

d_call: NA
cdr3_length: 12
j_call: TRBJ1-1
v_call: TRBV12-5
cdr3_aa: CASGLVGTEAFF

d_call: NA
cdr3_length: 14
j_call: TRBJ2-5
v_call: TRBV7-2
cdr3_aa: CASRYTGYQETQYF

d_call: NA
cdr3_length: 15
j_call: TRBJ1-2
v_call: TRBV4-1
cdr3_aa: CASSQDQPIPYGYTF

d_call: NA
cdr3_length: 13
j_call: TRBJ2-7
v_call: TRBV27
cdr3_aa: CASSVSRSYEQYF

d_call: NA
cdr3_length: 13
j_call: TRBJ2-5
v_call: TRBV5-5
cdr3_aa: CASNTVFQETQYF

d_call: TRBD1
cdr3_length: 14
j_call: TRBJ2-3
v_call: TRBV20-1
cdr3_aa: CSANRDRVSDTQYF

d_call: TRBD2
cdr3_length: 16
j_call: TRBJ2-3
v_call: TRBV28
cdr3_aa: CASSALAGAGPDTQYF

d_call: NA
cdr3_length: 12
j_call: TRBJ1-2
v_call: TRBV12-3/TRBV12-4
cdr3_aa: CASSREVGGYTF

d_call: NA
cdr3_length: 12
j_call: TRBJ2-3
v_call: TRBV6-6
cdr3_aa: CASSYSGDTQYF

d_call: NA
cdr3_length: 15
j_call: TRBJ2-7
v_call: TRBV5-1
cdr3_aa: CASSSQGPPYNEQYF

d_call: TRBD1
cdr3_length: 16
j_call: TRBJ2-7
v_call: TRBV3-1
cdr3_aa: CASSQDLDRGSYEQYF

d_call: NA
cdr3_length: 15
j_call: TRBJ2-3
v_call: TRBV12-3/TRBV12-4
cdr3_aa: CASSHTRGRTDVQYF

d_call: NA
cdr3_length: 11
j_call: TRBJ2-3
v_call: TRBV3-1
cdr3_aa: CASSRECTQYF

d_call: NA
cdr3_length: 18
j_call: TRBJ2-3
v_call: TRBV2
cdr3_aa: CASSEMVRTGVGTDTQYF